This T cell receptor (beta chain) originates from a study of cytomegalovirus exposure and HLA in healthy donors. General study points: The authors later linked a missense DCLRE1C variant to TCR beta V- and J-gene trimming. Cytomegalovirus association was listed for 164 TCR beta chains.

CDR3 length: 13 amino acids. V lost 2 bases to trimming and J lost 1 base, with 6 bases between them. CDR1 and CDR2 from the germline V gene are MNHEY and SMNVEV (reference sequence). Remarks on this clone: Its target is not known.

It was with 60 Vbeta and 13 Jbeta primers that the PCR ran. Clones were sequenced by immunoSEQ multiplex PCR, and TCRdb holds only the in-frame ones, with some missing. The repertoire holds 150,000 to 200,000 clones, with around 68% as singletons. The V call is TRBV27, the J call TRBJ2-7, with D unclear. This receptor was identified in a man aged 35-49 years in good health and CMV-seronegative. The sequenced sample was PBMCs. CDR3 coding DNA: TGTGCCAGCAGTTTAACAGATTCCTACGAGCAGTACTTC. Its translation is CASSLTDSYEQYF.